The TCR beta chain under discussion was sequenced for a study of PD-1 blockade in classical Hodgkin lymphoma. As for time point: cycle 4 day 1 (C4D1), after 5 to 7 weeks of nivolumab. Each and every patient relapsed after autologous stem cell transplantation, and patients got differing brentuximab vedotin exposure. General study results and limits: Complete responders entered with baseline diversity on par with newly diagnosed patients, the results showed. CD8+ TCR diversity did not rise significantly by C4D1, unlike CD4+. Possible causes of repertoire differences, disease activity or prior therapy, remain undefined. Relapsed/refractory patients reportedly had the lowest baseline TCR diversity, below newly diagnosed patients, who were below healthy donors.

Concerning this clone itself: Its antigen is unknown.

Using immunoSEQ multiplex PCR, the repertoire was profiled, and TCRdb retains in-frame clones only, with some absent. This table has 30,000 to 50,000 clones, over 70% appearing once. The sample consisted of peripheral blood mononuclear cells (PBMCs), taken before the fourth cycle of nivolumab. This TCR was sampled from a human donor with classical Hodgkin lymphoma.

The CDR3 sequence: CASSMNRLGEQYF. CDR3 DNA: TGTGCCAGTAGTATGAACCGTTTAGGCGAGCAGTACTTC. The chain carries TRBV19 and TRBJ2-7, with unresolved D. V was shortened by 3 bases and J by 6 bases, with 12 bases between the two germline ends. Germline CDR1 and CDR2: LNHDA and SQIVND (reference sequence). CDR3 size: 13 residues.